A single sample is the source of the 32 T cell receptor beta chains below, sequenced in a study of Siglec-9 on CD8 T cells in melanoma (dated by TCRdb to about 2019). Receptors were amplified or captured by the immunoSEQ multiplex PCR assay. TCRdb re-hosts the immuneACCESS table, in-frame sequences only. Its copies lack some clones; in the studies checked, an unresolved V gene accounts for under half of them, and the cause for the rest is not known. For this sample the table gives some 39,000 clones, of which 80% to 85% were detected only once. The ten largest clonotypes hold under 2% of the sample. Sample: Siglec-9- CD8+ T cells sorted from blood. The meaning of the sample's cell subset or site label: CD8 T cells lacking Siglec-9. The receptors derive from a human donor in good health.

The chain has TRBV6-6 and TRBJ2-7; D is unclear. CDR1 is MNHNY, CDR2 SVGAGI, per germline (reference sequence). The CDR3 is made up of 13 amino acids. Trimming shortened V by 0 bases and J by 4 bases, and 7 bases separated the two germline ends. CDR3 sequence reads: CASSYSTSYEQYF. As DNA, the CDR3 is TGTGCCAGCAGTTACTCGACGAGTTACGAGCAGTACTTC.

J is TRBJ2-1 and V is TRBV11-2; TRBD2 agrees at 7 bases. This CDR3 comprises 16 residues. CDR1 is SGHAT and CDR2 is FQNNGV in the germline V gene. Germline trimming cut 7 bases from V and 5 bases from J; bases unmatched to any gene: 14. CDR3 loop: CASTQFRREWDNEQFF. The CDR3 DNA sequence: TGTGCCAGCACCCAATTTCGGCGGGAGTGGGACAATGAGCAGTTCTTC.

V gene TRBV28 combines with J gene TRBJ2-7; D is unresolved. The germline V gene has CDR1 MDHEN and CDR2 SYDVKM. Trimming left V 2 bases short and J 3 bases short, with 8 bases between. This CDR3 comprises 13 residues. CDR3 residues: CASSLAADYEQYF. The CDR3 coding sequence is TGTGCCAGCAGTTTAGCCGCGGACTACGAGCAGTACTTC.

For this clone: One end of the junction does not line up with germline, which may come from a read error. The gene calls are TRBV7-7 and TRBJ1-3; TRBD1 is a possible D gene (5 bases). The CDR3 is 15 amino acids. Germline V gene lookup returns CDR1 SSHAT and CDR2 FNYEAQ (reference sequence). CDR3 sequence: CASSLAPGLGNTIYF. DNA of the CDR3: TGTGCTAGCAGCTTAGCTCCAGGGCTCGGAAACACCATATATTTT.

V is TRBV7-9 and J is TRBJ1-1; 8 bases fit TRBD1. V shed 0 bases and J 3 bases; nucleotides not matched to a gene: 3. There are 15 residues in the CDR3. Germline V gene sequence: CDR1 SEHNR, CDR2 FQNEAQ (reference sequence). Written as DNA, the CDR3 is TGTGCCAGCAGCTTAGCACAGGGGGGCGACACTGAAGCTTTCTTT. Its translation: CASSLAQGGDTEAFF.

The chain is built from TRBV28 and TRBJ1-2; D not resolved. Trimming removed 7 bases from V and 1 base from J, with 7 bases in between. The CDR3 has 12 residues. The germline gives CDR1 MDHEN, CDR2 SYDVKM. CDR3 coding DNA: TGTGCCAGCATGAGGCGTAACTATGGCTACACCTTC. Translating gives CASMRRNYGYTF.

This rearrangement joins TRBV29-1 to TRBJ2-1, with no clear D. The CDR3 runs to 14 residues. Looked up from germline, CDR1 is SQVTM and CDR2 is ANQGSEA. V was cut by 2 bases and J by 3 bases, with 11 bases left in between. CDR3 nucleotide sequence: TGCAGCGTTGAATACAGTCACTACTACAATGAGCAGTTCTTC. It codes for CSVEYSHYYNEQFF.

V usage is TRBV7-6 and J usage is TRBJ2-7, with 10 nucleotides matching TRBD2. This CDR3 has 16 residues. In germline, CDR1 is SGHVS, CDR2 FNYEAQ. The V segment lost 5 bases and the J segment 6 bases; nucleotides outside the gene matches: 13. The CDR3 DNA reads TGTGCCAGCAGCAACATAGCGGGAGGTATTCAGGGCGAGCAGTACTTC. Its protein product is CASSNIAGGIQGEQYF.

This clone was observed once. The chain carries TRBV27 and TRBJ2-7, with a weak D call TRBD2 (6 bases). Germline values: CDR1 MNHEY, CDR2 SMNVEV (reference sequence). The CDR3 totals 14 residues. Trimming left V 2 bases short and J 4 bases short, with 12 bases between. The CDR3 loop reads CASSLGGIYYEQYF. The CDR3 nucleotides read TGTGCCAGCAGTTTAGGGGGGATATATTACGAGCAGTACTTC.

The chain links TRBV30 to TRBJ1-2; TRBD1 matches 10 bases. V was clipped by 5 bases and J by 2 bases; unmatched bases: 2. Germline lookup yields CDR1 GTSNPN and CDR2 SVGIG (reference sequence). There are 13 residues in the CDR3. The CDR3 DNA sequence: TGTGCCTGGGGGACAGGGGAAAACTATGGCTACACCTTC. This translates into CAWGTGENYGYTF.

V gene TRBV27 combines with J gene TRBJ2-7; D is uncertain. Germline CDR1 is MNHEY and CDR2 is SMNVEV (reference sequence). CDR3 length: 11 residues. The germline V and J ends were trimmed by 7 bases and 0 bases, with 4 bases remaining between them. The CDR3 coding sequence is TGTGCCAGCAATGACTCCTACGAGCAGTACTTC. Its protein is CASNDSYEQYF.

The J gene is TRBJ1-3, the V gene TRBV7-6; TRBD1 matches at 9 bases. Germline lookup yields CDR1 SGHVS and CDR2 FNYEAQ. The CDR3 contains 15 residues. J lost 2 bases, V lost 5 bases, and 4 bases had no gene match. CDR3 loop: CASSAGTGTGNTIYF. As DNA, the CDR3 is TGTGCCAGCAGCGCCGGGACAGGGACTGGAAACACCATATATTTT.

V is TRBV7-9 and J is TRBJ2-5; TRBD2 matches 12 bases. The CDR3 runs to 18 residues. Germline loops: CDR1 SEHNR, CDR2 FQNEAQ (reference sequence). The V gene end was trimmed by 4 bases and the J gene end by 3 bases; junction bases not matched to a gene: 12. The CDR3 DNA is TGTGCCAGCAGCTCCGGACCGACTAGCGGGAGAGGGGAAGAGACCCAGTACTTC. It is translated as CASSSGPTSGRGEETQYF.

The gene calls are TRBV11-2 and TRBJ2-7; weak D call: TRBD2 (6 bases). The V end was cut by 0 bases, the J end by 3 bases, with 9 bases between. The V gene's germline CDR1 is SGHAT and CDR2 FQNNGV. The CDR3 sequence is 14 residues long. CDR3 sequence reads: CASSLEGLSYEQYF. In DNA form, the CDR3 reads TGTGCCAGCAGCTTAGAGGGACTGAGCTACGAGCAGTACTTC.

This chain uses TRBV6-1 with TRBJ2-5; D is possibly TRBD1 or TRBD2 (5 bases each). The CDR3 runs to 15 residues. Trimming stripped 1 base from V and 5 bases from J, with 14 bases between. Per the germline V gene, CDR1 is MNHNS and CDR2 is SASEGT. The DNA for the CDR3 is TGTGCCAGCAGTGAAGGTTCGGGGACCTGGGAGACCCAGTACTTC. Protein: CASSEGSGTWETQYF.

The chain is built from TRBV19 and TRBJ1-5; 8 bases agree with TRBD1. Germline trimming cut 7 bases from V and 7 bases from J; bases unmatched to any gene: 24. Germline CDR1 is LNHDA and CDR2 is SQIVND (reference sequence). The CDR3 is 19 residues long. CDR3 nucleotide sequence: TGTGCCAGTAAGGGAACAGGGACAAGGACAGGGCAGGAGGAACAGCCCCAGCATTTT. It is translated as CASKGTGTRTGQEEQPQHF.

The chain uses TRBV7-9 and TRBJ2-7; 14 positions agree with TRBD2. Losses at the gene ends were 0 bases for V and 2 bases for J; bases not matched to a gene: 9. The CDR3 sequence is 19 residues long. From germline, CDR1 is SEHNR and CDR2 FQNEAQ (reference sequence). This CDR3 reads CASSLASGLAGGQTYEQYF. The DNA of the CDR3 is TGTGCCAGCAGCTTAGCGTCAGGACTAGCGGGAGGTCAAACCTACGAGCAGTACTTC.

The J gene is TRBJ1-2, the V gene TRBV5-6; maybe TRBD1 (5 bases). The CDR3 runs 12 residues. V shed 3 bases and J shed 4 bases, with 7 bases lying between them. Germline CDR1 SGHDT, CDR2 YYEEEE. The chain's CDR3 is CASSSGVYGYTF. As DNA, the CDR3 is TGTGCCAGCAGCTCGGGGGTCTATGGCTACACCTTC.

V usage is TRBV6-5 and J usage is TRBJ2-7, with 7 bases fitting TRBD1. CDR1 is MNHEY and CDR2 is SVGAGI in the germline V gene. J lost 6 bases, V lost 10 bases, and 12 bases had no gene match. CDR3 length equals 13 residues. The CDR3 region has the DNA TGTGCCACGACAGGGTTGTTCGTCGGCGAGCAGTACTTC. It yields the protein CATTGLFVGEQYF.

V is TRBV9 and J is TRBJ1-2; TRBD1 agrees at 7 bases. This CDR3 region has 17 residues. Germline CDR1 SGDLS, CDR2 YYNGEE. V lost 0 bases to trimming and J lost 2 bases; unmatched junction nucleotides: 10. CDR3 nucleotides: TGTGCCAGCAGCGTAGGGGAATACAGGGGCCCGAACTATGGCTACACCTTC. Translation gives CASSVGEYRGPNYGYTF. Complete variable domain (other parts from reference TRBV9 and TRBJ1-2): DSGVTQTPKHLITATGQRVTLRCSPRSGDLSVYWYQQSLDQGLQFLIQYYNGEERAKGNILERFSAQQFPDLHSELNLSSLELGDSALYFCASSVGEYRGPNYGYTFGSGTRLTVV.

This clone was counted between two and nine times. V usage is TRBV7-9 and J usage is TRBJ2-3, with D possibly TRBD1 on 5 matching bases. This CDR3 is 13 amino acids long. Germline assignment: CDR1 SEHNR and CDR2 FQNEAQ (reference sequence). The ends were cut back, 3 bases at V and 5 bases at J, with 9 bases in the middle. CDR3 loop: CASSLGPGDTQYF. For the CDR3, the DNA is TGTGCCAGCAGCTTGGGGCCCGGAGATACGCAGTATTTT.

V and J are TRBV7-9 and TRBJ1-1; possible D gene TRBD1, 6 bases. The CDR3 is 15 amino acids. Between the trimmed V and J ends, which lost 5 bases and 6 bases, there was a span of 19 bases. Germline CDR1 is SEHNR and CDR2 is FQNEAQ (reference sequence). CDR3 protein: CASSLREQGSPEAFF. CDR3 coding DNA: TGTGCCAGCAGCCTCCGCGAACAGGGTAGCCCTGAAGCTTTCTTT.

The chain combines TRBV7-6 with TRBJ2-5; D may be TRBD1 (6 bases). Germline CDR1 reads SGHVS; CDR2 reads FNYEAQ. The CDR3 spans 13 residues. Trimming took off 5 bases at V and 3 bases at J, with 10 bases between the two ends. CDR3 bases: TGTGCCAGCAGCCACAGGGTCGAAGAGACCCAGTACTTC. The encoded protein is CASSHRVEETQYF. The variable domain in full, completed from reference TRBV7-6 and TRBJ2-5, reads GAGVSQSPRYKVTKRGQDVALRCDPISGHVSLYWYRQALGQGPEFLTYFNYEAQQDKSGLPNDRFSAERPEGSISTLTIQRTEQRDSAMYRCASSHRVEETQYFGPGTRLLVL.

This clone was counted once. The chain's CDR3 is CASSAGQGNNEQFF. CDR3 DNA: TGTGCCAGTAGTGCCGGACAGGGAAACAATGAGCAGTTCTTC. V usage is TRBV19 and J usage is TRBJ2-1; 8 nucleotides line up with TRBD1. The CDR3 is 14 amino acids. Germline lookup yields CDR1 LNHDA and CDR2 SQIVND (reference sequence). The V segment lost 5 bases and the J segment 5 bases; nucleotides outside the gene matches: 5.

In nucleotides, the CDR3 is TGTGCCTGGACCGAGGGTAGCAGCCCGGACGAGCAGTACTTC. Amino acids: CAWTEGSSPDEQYF. This chain connects TRBV30 to TRBJ2-7, with D possibly matching TRBD2 (5 bases). The germline gives CDR1 GTSNPN, CDR2 SVGIG (reference sequence). The CDR3 is 14 residues long. V was clipped by 4 bases and J by 5 bases, with 18 bases between them.

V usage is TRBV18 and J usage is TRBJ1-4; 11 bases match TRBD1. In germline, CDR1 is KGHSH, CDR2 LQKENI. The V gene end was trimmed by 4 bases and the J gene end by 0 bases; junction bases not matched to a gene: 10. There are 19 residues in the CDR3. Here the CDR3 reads CASSRPGQGGVATNEKLFF. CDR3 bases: TGTGCCAGCTCACGCCCGGGACAGGGGGGTGTTGCAACTAATGAAAAACTGTTTTTT.

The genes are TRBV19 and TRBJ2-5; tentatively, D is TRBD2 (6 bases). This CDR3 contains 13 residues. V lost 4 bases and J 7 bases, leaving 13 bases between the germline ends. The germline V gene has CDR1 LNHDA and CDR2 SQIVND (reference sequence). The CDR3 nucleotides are TGTGCCAGTAGTACGGCCCTCGGGAGGACCCAGTACTTC. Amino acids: CASSTALGRTQYF.

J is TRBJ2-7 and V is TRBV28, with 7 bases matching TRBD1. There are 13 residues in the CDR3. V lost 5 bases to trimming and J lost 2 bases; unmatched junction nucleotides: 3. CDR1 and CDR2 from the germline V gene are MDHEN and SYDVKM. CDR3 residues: CASSLGQTYEQYF. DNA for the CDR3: TGTGCCAGCAGTCTGGGACAGACCTACGAGCAGTACTTC. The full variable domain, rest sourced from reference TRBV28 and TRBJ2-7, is DVKVTQSSRYLVKRTGEKVFLECVQDMDHENMFWYRQDPGLGLRLIYFSYDVKMKEKGDIPEGYSVSREKKERFSLILESASTNQTSMYLCASSLGQTYEQYFGPGTRLTVT.

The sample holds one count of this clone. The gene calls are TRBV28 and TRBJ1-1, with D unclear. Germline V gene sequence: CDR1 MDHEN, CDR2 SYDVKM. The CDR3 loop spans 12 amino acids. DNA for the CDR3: TGTGGGTCCCGGACGCCGAACACTGAAGCTTTCTTT. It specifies CGSRTPNTEAFF.

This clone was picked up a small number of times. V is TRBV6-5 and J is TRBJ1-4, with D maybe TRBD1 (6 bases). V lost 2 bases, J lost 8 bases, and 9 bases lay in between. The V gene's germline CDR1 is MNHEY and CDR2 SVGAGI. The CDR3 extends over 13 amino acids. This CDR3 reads CASSYTGREKLFF. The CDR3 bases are TGTGCCAGCAGTTACACAGGGAGGGAAAAACTGTTTTTT.

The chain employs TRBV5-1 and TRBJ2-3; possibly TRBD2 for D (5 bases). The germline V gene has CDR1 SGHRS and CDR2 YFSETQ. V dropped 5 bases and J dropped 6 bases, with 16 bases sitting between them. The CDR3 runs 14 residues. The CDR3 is CASRVREGWDTQYF. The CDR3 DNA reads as TGCGCCAGCAGAGTTCGGGAAGGCTGGGATACGCAGTATTTT.

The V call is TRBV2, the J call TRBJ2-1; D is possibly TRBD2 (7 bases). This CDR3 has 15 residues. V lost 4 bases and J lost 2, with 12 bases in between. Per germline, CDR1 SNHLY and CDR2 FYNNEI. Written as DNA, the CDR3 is TGTGCCAGCAGTGCTGGGGGGGGCACCTACAATGAGCAGTTCTTC. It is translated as CASSAGGGTYNEQFF.